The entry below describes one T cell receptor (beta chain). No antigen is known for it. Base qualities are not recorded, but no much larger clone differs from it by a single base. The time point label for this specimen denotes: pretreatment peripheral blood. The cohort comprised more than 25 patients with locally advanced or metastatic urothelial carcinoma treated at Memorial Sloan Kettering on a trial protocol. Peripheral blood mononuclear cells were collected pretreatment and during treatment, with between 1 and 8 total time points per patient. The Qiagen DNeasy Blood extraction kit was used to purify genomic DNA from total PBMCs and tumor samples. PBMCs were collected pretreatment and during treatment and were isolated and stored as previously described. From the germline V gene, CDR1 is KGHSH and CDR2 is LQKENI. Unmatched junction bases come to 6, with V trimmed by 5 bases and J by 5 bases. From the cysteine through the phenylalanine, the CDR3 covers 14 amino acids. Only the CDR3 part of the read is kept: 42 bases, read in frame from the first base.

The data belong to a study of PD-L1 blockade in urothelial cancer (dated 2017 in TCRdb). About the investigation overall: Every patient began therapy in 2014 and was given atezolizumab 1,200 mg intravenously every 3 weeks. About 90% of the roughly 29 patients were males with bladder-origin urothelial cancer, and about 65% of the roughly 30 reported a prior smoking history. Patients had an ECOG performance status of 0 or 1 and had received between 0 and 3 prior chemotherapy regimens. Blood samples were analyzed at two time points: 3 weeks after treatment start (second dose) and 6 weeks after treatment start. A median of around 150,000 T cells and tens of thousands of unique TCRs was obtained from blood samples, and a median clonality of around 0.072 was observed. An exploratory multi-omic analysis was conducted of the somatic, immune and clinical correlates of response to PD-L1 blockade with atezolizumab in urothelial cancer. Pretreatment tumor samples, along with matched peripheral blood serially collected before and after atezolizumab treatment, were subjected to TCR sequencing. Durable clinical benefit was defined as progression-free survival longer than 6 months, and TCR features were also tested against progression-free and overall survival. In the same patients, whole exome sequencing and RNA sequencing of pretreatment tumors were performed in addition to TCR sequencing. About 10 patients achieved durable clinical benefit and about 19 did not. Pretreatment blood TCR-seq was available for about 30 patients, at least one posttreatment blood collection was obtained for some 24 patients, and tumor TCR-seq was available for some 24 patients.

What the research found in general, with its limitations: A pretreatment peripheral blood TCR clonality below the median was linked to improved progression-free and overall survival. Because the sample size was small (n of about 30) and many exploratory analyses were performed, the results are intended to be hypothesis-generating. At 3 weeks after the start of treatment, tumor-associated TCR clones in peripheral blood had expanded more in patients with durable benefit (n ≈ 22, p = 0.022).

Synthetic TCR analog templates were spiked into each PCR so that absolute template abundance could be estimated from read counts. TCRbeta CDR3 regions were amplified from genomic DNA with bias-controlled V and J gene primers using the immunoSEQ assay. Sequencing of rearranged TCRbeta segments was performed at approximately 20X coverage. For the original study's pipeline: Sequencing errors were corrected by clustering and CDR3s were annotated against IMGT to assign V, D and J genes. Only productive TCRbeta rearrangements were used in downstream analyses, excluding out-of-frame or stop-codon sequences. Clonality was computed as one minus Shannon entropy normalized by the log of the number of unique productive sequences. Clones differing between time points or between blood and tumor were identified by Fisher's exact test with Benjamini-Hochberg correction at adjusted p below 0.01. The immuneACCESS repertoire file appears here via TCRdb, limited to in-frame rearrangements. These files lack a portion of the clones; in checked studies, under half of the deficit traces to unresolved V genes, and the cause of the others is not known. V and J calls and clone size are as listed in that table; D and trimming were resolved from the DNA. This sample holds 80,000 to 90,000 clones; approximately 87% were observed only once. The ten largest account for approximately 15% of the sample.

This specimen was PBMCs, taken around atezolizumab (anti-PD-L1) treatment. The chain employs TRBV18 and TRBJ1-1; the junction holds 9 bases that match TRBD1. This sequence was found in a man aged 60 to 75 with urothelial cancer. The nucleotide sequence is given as TGTGCCAGCTCAACTACAGGGGGCCAGACTGAAGCTTTCTTT. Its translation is CASSTTGGQTEAFF.